A single sample gave rise to the 31 T cell receptor beta chains below, sequenced in a study of blood T cell repertoires in COVID-19. This table comes from immunoSEQ multiplex PCR, and its TCRdb copy is limited to in-frame clones, with some not included. The sample lists around 250,000 clones, about 90% occurring once. The sequenced sample consisted of PBMCs or T cells enriched from blood (not recorded which). These receptors were collected from a human donor in a cohort exposed to, infected with or recovered from COVID-19 (not recorded which). The donor label of this sample is uncertain.

The gene calls are TRBV29-1 and TRBJ1-2; TRBD1 is a possible D gene (6 bases). Germline lookup yields CDR1 SQVTM and CDR2 ANQGSEA. This CDR3 is built from 11 residues. With 3 bases removed from V and 6 bases from J, the gap between germline ends came to 8 bases. The CDR3 nucleotides are TGCAGCGTTGAGCAGGGGCATGGCTACACCTTC. This codes for CSVEQGHGYTF.

The V gene is TRBV5-1, the J gene TRBJ2-7; 8 bases align to TRBD1. Germline assignment: CDR1 SGHRS and CDR2 YFSETQ. V shed 0 bases and J 5 bases; nucleotides not matched to a gene: 7. The CDR3 contains 15 residues. CDR3: CASSLGWTGQNEQYF. CDR3 nucleotide sequence: TGCGCCAGCAGCTTGGGCTGGACAGGGCAAAACGAGCAGTACTTC.

The chain has TRBV30 and TRBJ2-7, with a weak D call TRBD1 (6 bases). Trimming pared 0 bases from V and 5 bases from J, leaving 14 bases between. The CDR3 is 14 amino acids. CDR1 is GTSNPN, CDR2 SVGIG, per germline (reference sequence). CDR3 DNA: TGTGCCTGGAGTGTGGCAGGGGCAGCGGACGAGCAGTACTTC. Protein: CAWSVAGAADEQYF. Based on the CDR3 plus reference TRBV30 and TRBJ2-7, the full variable domain is SQTIHQWPATLVQPVGSPLSLECTVEGTSNPNLYWYRQAAGRGLQLLFYSVGIGQISSEVPQNLSASRPQDRQFILSSKKLLLSDSGFYLCAWSVAGAADEQYFGPGTRLTVT.

The CDR3 is CASSLGGSNQPQHF. The CDR3 bases are TGTGCCAGCAGTTTGGGGGGTAGCAATCAGCCCCAGCATTTT. The rearrangement uses TRBV27 and TRBJ1-5; TRBD1 is a possible D gene (5 bases). CDR3 length equals 14 residues. Germline lookup yields CDR1 MNHEY and CDR2 SMNVEV (reference sequence). The V gene lost 3 bases and the J gene lost 0 bases, with 6 bases spanning the gap.

The chain employs TRBV5-6 and TRBJ2-2; 10 nucleotides line up with TRBD1. Germline V CDR1 and CDR2: SGHDT, YYEEEE. The CDR3 runs to 16 residues. With V trimmed by 2 bases and J by 7 bases, 8 bases remained unmatched. CDR3 bases: TGTGCCAGCAGCTTCCGGGACAGGGGTGGTGTCGGGGAGCTGTTTTTT. Translation gives CASSFRDRGGVGELFF.

The chain employs TRBV11-2 and TRBJ1-2, with TRBD1 matching 8 bases. Germline assignment: CDR1 SGHAT and CDR2 FQNNGV. Germline trimming cut 1 base from V and 7 bases from J; bases unmatched to any gene: 2. The CDR3 totals 13 residues. The DNA of the CDR3 is TGTGCCAGCAGCTTAGCAGGGGGCTCTGGCTACACCTTC. Its protein is CASSLAGGSGYTF.

V is TRBV6-5 and J is TRBJ1-2; tentative D call: TRBD1 (5 bases). CDR3 length: 12 residues. V lost 6 bases and J lost 4, with 9 bases in between. Germline lookup yields CDR1 MNHEY and CDR2 SVGAGI. CDR3 in amino acids: CASSSRVYGYTF. The DNA for the CDR3 is TGTGCCAGCAGCAGCAGGGTCTATGGCTACACCTTC.

This chain connects TRBV7-3 to TRBJ2-1; 11 bases are a match to TRBD2. The CDR3 runs to 15 residues. Germline V lookup: CDR1 SGHTA, CDR2 FQGTGA. The V gene end was trimmed by 3 bases and the J gene end by 4 bases; junction bases not matched to a gene: 2. CDR3 region: CASSFGTSGYNEQFF. The DNA of the CDR3 is TGTGCCAGCAGCTTCGGGACTAGCGGATACAATGAGCAGTTCTTC.

The chain recombines TRBV12-5 with TRBJ1-1; D is undetermined. Germline CDR1 and CDR2: LGHNT and FRNRAP. The CDR3 totals 13 residues. Between the trimmed V and J ends, which lost 0 bases and 11 bases, there was a span of 13 bases. DNA of the CDR3: TGTGCTAGTGGTTTGGTATCGGCCCCGCGGGCTTTCTTT. Its translation is CASGLVSAPRAFF.

The rearrangement links TRBV6-4 to TRBJ2-2, with 7 bases matching TRBD1. The CDR3 loop spans 17 amino acids. CDR1 and CDR2 from the germline V gene are MRHNA and SNTAGT. V dropped 2 bases and J dropped 8; count of bases not matched to a gene: 14. Here the CDR3 reads CASSDRSLGTEAGELFF. As DNA, the CDR3 is TGTGCCAGCAGTGACCGCTCCTTGGGGACAGAAGCGGGGGAGCTGTTTTTT.

The chain recombines TRBV2 with TRBJ1-5, with D unresolved. Germline CDR1 SNHLY, CDR2 FYNNEI. V was clipped by 3 bases and J by 6 bases, with 12 bases between them. The CDR3 spans 14 residues. The CDR3 loop is CASSDRRERQPQHF. CDR3 nucleotide sequence: TGTGCCAGCAGTGACCGGAGGGAGCGTCAGCCCCAGCATTTT.

The V call is TRBV11-2, the J call TRBJ1-1; possible D gene TRBD1, 6 bases. The CDR3 covers 14 residues. With 6 bases removed from V and 5 bases from J, the gap between germline ends came to 16 bases. The germline V gene has CDR1 SGHAT and CDR2 FQNNGV. In DNA, the CDR3 is TGTGCCAGCAGTTTACAGGGAGGGTGGACTGAAGCTTTCTTT. Amino acid sequence: CASSLQGGWTEAFF.

The rearrangement joins TRBV3-1 (or the pseudogene TRBV3-2) to TRBJ2-7; the D is unclear. The length of the CDR3 is 11 residues. The V gene lost 0 bases and the J gene lost 11 bases, with 8 bases spanning the gap. Germline V gene data show CDR1 as LGHDT and CDR2 as YNNKEL (reference sequence). CDR3 in amino acids: CASSQELRKYF. The CDR3 bases are TGTGCCAGCAGCCAAGAGTTGAGGAAGTACTTC.

The gene calls are TRBV24-1 and TRBJ1-4, with 7 bases matching TRBD1. The germline V gene encodes CDR1 KGHDR and CDR2 SFDVKD. The CDR3 has 15 amino acids. The V gene end was trimmed by 4 bases and the J gene end by 7 bases; junction bases not matched to a gene: 8. In DNA, the CDR3 is TGTGCCACCAGTGACGCAGGGGGTTCCCGTGAAAAACTGTTTTTT. This codes for CATSDAGGSREKLFF.

V gene TRBV21-1 combines with J gene TRBJ1-5. TRBV21-1 is a pseudogene. This CDR3 is 18 amino acids long. The CDR3 protein is CASSAAMPVPPSNQPQHF. In nucleotides, the CDR3 is TGTGCCAGCAGTGCGGCGATGCCCGTACCCCCCAGCAATCAGCCCCAGCATTTT.

This clone has a single count. The chain couples TRBV13 to TRBJ1-5; D is unresolved. CDR3 length equals 15 residues. CDR1 PRHDT and CDR2 FYEKMQ come from the germline V gene (reference sequence). V was shortened by 5 bases and J by 4 bases, with 15 bases between the two germline ends. The CDR3 region has the DNA TGTGCCAGCAGCACGGGCCCAACGGGGAATCAGCCCCAGCATTTT. It is translated as CASSTGPTGNQPQHF.

This clone has only one observation. The chain uses TRBV5-4 and TRBJ2-2, with D unresolved. CDR3 length equals 15 residues. Germline V gene lookup returns CDR1 SGHNT and CDR2 YYREEE (reference sequence). V was trimmed by 0 bases and J by 2 bases, leaving 8 bases between them. The CDR3 sequence: CASSLAGLNTGELFF. The CDR3 region has the DNA TGTGCCAGCAGCTTGGCAGGTCTAAACACCGGGGAGCTGTTTTTT. Drawing the rest from reference TRBV5-4 and TRBJ2-2, the complete variable domain is ETGVTQSPTHLIKTRGQQVTLRCSSQSGHNTVSWYQQALGQGPQFIFQYYREEENGRGNFPPRFSGLQFPNYSSELNVNALELDDSALYLCASSLAGLNTGELFFGEGSRLTVL.

The chain recombines TRBV2 with TRBJ1-5, with a weak D call TRBD1 (6 bases). The CDR3 sequence is 14 residues long. Looked up from germline, CDR1 is SNHLY and CDR2 is FYNNEI. Here the CDR3 DNA reads TGTGGTTCGGCGGGGGCTCCCTACAATCAGCCCCAGCATTTT. It specifies CGSAGAPYNQPQHF.

The chain uses TRBV29-1 and TRBJ1-2, with D possibly being TRBD1 (5 bases). This CDR3 is 12 amino acids long. Germline V lookup: CDR1 SQVTM, CDR2 ANQGSEA. V lost 4 bases, J lost 7 bases, and 13 bases lay in between. CDR3 DNA: TGCAGCGTTGTAGGGAGGGGAGGTGGCTACACCTTC. Protein sequence: CSVVGRGGGYTF.

V gene TRBV6-2 or TRBV6-3 combines with J gene TRBJ1-2; D remains ambiguous. CDR1 is MNHEY, CDR2 SVGEGT, per germline. The V end was cut by 6 bases, the J end by 6 bases, with 14 bases between. CDR3 size: 13 residues. CDR3 loop: CASSRRGANGYTF. The CDR3 DNA follows: TGTGCCAGCAGCCGCCGGGGTGCGAATGGCTACACCTTC.

This clone occurred once. This chain joins TRBV3-1 (or the pseudogene TRBV3-2) and TRBJ2-5; 13 bases match TRBD2. This CDR3 region has 16 residues. Germline CDR1 reads LGHDT; CDR2 reads YNNKEL (reference sequence). Unmatched junction bases numbered 5, after V lost 0 bases and J lost 7 bases. CDR3: CASSQDRTSGGMTQYF. The CDR3 DNA follows: TGTGCCAGCAGCCAAGACCGGACTAGCGGGGGAATGACCCAGTACTTC.

J is TRBJ2-4 and V is TRBV3-1 (or the pseudogene TRBV3-2), with 8 bases fitting TRBD1. The CDR3 runs 18 residues. In germline, CDR1 is LGHDT, CDR2 YNNKEL (reference sequence). V shed 4 bases, J shed 1 base, and the junction held 12 bases outside the gene matches. CDR3 coding DNA: TGTGCCAGCAGCCGAGACAGGGGATCGGGCCTGGCCAAAAACATTCAGTACTTC. It encodes CASSRDRGSGLAKNIQYF.

The V call is TRBV9, the J call TRBJ2-5, with TRBD1 matching 8 bases. The germline V gene has CDR1 SGDLS and CDR2 YYNGEE. The V and J ends lost 1 base and 5 bases, in that order; junction bases with no gene match: 7. This CDR3 spans 15 amino acids. The chain's CDR3 is CASSVRAGGSETQYF. The CDR3 DNA follows: TGTGCCAGCAGCGTAAGAGCAGGGGGCTCGGAGACCCAGTACTTC.

For the CDR3, the DNA is TGCGCCAGCAGACCGGACAGGGAAAATGAAAAACTGTTTTTT. This codes for CASRPDRENEKLFF. The rearrangement uses TRBV5-1 and TRBJ1-4; 8 nucleotides agree with TRBD1. The CDR3 loop spans 14 amino acids. The germline V gene has CDR1 SGHRS and CDR2 YFSETQ. The V and J ends lost 5 bases and 5 bases, in that order; junction bases with no gene match: 5.

V is TRBV19 and J is TRBJ2-2; 8 bases map to TRBD2. With 6 bases clipped from V and 6 bases from J, the junction kept 12 bases outside the gene matches. The germline gives CDR1 LNHDA, CDR2 SQIVND (reference sequence). The CDR3 length is 16 residues. CDR3 region: CASSSGPGLVAGELFF. Here the CDR3 DNA reads TGTGCCAGTAGCAGCGGACCGGGACTAGTAGCCGGGGAGCTGTTTTTT.

The V call is TRBV19, the J call TRBJ1-5, with no clear D. The ends were cut back, 2 bases at V and 6 bases at J, with 20 bases in the middle. Germline CDR1 is LNHDA and CDR2 is SQIVND (reference sequence). CDR3 length: 17 residues. The chain's CDR3 is CASSIYRVPYESQPQHF. The CDR3 DNA is TGTGCCAGTAGTATATACCGGGTGCCCTATGAGAGTCAGCCCCAGCATTTT.

This clone was found a few times. The V gene is TRBV18, the J gene TRBJ2-7; 9 bases are shared with TRBD1. The ends lost 2 bases at V and 4 bases at J; junction bases unmatched: 6. CDR1 is KGHSH and CDR2 is LQKENI in the germline V gene. The length of the CDR3 is 15 residues. DNA of the CDR3: TGTGCCAGCTCACCAAAGACAGGGGGAAGGTACGAGCAGTACTTC. This encodes CASSPKTGGRYEQYF.

The rearrangement links TRBV6-5 to TRBJ1-1, with 8 bases that match TRBD1. V lost 6 bases, J lost 4 bases, and 7 bases stayed unmatched. Germline values: CDR1 MNHEY, CDR2 SVGAGI. The CDR3 runs to 14 residues. Written as DNA, the CDR3 is TGTGCCAGCAGCCGTAACAGGGGGAGCACTGAAGCTTTCTTT. This gives the protein CASSRNRGSTEAFF.

The chain employs TRBV6-5 and TRBJ2-5, with D possibly being TRBD1 (5 bases). Germline CDR1 and CDR2: MNHEY and SVGAGI. The CDR3 has 16 amino acids. V was shortened by 0 bases and J by 1 base, with 12 bases between the two germline ends. In nucleotides, the CDR3 is TGTGCCAGCAGTTACTCGCCGACAGCCTTCCAAGAGACCCAGTACTTC. Protein product: CASSYSPTAFQETQYF.

The chain recombines TRBV7-9 with TRBJ2-2; maybe TRBD2 (7 bases). V was trimmed by 7 bases and J by 5 bases, leaving 17 bases between them. Germline values: CDR1 SEHNR, CDR2 FQNEAQ (reference sequence). The CDR3 covers 15 residues. This CDR3 is CASTWGGPSTGELFF. Here the CDR3 DNA reads TGTGCCAGCACCTGGGGGGGGCCGAGTACCGGGGAGCTGTTTTTT.

The J gene is TRBJ1-1, the V gene TRBV6-1; D is possibly TRBD1 (6 bases). The V end lost 4 bases, the J end lost 4 bases, and 13 bases lay between the germline ends. Germline loops: CDR1 MNHNS, CDR2 SASEGT. The CDR3 loop spans 14 amino acids. The CDR3 nucleotides are TGTGCCAGCAGTGGGGGGCCCGAAGGCACTGAAGCTTTCTTT. Translating it yields CASSGGPEGTEAFF.